The subject of this entry is one T cell receptor beta chain. Germline CDR1 and CDR2: SGDLS and YYNGEE. The CDR3 is made up of 13 amino acids. V dropped 4 bases and J dropped 2 bases, with 9 bases sitting between them. The data were produced by immunoSEQ multiplex PCR, yet TCRdb's version contains in-frame clones alone and is incomplete. The repertoire holds more than 2 million clones, with 95% as singletons. The source of the sample is a study of shared clonotypes between healthy human individuals. Adult donors, all healthy and HIV-negative, had no recent acute infections or vaccinations. The chain carries TRBV9 and TRBJ1-2; the D is unclear. Sequenced input: naive CD4+ T cells sorted from blood. Subset denoted: CD45RA+ positively selected. The sequence was obtained from a man younger than 30 in good health. The CDR3 DNA reads TGTGCCAGCAGCCCAGGAGAAAACTATGGCTACACCTTC. Translation: CASSPGENYGYTF.